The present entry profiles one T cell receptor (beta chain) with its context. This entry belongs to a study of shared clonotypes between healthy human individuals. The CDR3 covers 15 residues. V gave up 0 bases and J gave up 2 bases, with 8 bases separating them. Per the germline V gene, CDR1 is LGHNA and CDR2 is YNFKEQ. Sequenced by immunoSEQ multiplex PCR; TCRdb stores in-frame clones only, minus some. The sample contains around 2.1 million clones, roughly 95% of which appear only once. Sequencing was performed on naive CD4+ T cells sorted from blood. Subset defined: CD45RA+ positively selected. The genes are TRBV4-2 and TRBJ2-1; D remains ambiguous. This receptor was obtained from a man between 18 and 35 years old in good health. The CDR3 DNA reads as TGTGCCAGCAGCCAAGACTTGCCAACCTACAATGAGCAGTTCTTC. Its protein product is CASSQDLPTYNEQFF.